These 24 T cell receptor beta chains came from one sample sequenced in a study of blood T cells in healthy people across ages. A second PCR of roughly 7 to 11 cycles used a sample-barcoded 5' primer and a J-beta primer mix. MiXCR, run by TCRdb on the 5' RACE reads, gives a single entry per CDR3 protein. The table shows roughly 1,000,000 distinct CDR3 sequences, with under 30% occurring only once. Another study also made use of these data, one on T cells of mothers and their children.

Sequencing was performed on blood. Source of these receptors: a girl aged 2 to 10 in good health.

This chain joins TRBV7-9 and TRBJ2-7, with D possibly TRBD2 on 5 matching bases. This CDR3 region has 13 residues. Trimming left V 7 bases short and J 1 base short, with 11 bases between. Germline CDR1 reads SEHNR; CDR2 reads FQNEAQ (reference sequence). DNA of the CDR3: TGTGCCAGCACCCACGCGGGTTCCTACGAGCAGTACTTC. Translated: CASTHAGSYEQYF.

V and J are TRBV11-2 and TRBJ1-5; 10 bases map to TRBD1. V trimming: 1 base; J trimming: 0 bases; junction bases outside the gene matches: 15. The CDR3 runs 21 residues. CDR1 and CDR2 from the germline V gene are SGHAT and FQNNGV. The CDR3 DNA reads TGTGCCAGCAGCTTAGGTCCGGACAGGGGGTCCGGTCGGGATAGCAATCAGCCCCAGCATTTT. As protein: CASSLGPDRGSGRDSNQPQHF.

J is TRBJ1-5 and V is TRBV6-5; D gene unclear. V shed 1 base and J shed 0 bases, with 13 bases lying between them. CDR3 size: 17 residues. Germline CDR1 and CDR2: MNHEY and SVGAGI. CDR3 nucleotides: TGTGCCAGCAGTTACTTACCACCGACAAGTAGCAATCAGCCCCAGCATTTT. Translated: CASSYLPPTSSNQPQHF.

This clonotype was detected a few times. The chain carries TRBV5-1 and TRBJ2-1; a weak D match, TRBD1 (5 bases). Per the germline V gene, CDR1 is SGHRS and CDR2 is YFSETQ. The CDR3 consists of 13 residues. Between the trimmed V and J ends, which lost 2 bases and 9 bases, there was a span of 12 bases. CDR3 sequence: CASSFREKGEQFF. CDR3 bases: TGCGCCAGCAGCTTCAGGGAAAAGGGTGAGCAGTTCTTC.

This chain joins TRBV7-3 and TRBJ2-1; D is possibly TRBD1 or TRBD2 (7 bases each). CDR1 is SGHTA and CDR2 is FQGTGA in the germline V gene. Trimming left V 2 bases short and J 4 bases short, with 15 bases between. This CDR3 has 16 residues. The DNA for the CDR3 is TGTGCCAGCAGCTTAGCCCCAGGGGGGGTATACAATGAGCAGTTCTTC. It codes for CASSLAPGGVYNEQFF.

V and J are TRBV29-1 and TRBJ2-5; 13 bases line up with TRBD2. CDR1 and CDR2 (germline): SQVTM, ANQGSEA. This CDR3 has 13 amino acids. The V segment lost 6 bases and the J segment 5 bases; nucleotides outside the gene matches: 3. Here the CDR3 DNA reads TGCAGCGTACGGACTAGCGGGGGTGAGACCCAGTACTTC. Translation: CSVRTSGGETQYF.

The rearrangement links TRBV20-1 to TRBJ2-5; TRBD2 aligns across 13 bases. Germline CDR1 and CDR2: DFQATT and SNEGSKA (reference sequence). Trimming removed 6 bases from V and 5 bases from J; junction bases left unmatched: 9. This CDR3 has 15 amino acids. The CDR3 is CSAGLTSGGTETQYF. In nucleotides, the CDR3 is TGCAGTGCCGGGCTGACTAGCGGGGGGACGGAGACCCAGTACTTC.

J is TRBJ2-6 and V is TRBV5-1; D is perhaps TRBD2 (5 bases). From germline, CDR1 is SGHRS and CDR2 YFSETQ. The CDR3 totals 15 residues. Trimming took off 3 bases at V and 4 bases at J, with 11 bases between the two ends. CDR3 nucleotide sequence: TGCGCCAGCAGCTCACTAGGGTTAGGGGCCAACGTCCTGACTTTC. Translation: CASSSLGLGANVLTF. The variable domain in full, completed from reference TRBV5-1 and TRBJ2-6, reads KAGVTQTPRYLIKTRGQQVTLSCSPISGHRSVSWYQQTPGQGLQFLFEYFSETQRNKGNFPGRFSGRQFSNSRSEMNVSTLELGDSALYLCASSSLGLGANVLTFGAGSRLTVL.

The rearrangement uses TRBV29-1 and TRBJ1-1; D not resolved. Looked up from germline, CDR1 is SQVTM and CDR2 is ANQGSEA. The length of the CDR3 is 12 residues. Trimming removed 1 base at V and 5 bases at J, with 8 bases between. The CDR3 region is CSVEGVYTEAFF. The CDR3 region has the DNA TGCAGCGTTGAAGGGGTTTATACTGAAGCTTTCTTT. Combining the CDR3 with reference TRBV29-1 and TRBJ1-1 gives the whole variable domain SAVISQKPSRDICQRGTSLTIQCQVDSQVTMMFWYRQQPGQSLTLIATANQGSEATYESGFVIDKFPISRPNLTFSTLTVSNMSPEDSSIYLCSVEGVYTEAFFGQGTRLTVV.

This clonotype was seen more than once but under ten times. The V gene is TRBV4-3, the J gene TRBJ1-5, with D unresolved. The V end was cut by 0 bases, the J end by 0 bases, with 9 bases between. Germline assignment: CDR1 LGHNA and CDR2 YSLEER. The CDR3 has 16 residues. DNA of the CDR3: TGCGCCAGCAGCCAAGATCGGGGTCCTAGCAATCAGCCCCAGCATTTT. Translating gives CASSQDRGPSNQPQHF.

This chain joins TRBV25-1 and TRBJ2-5, with D hard to call. TRBJ2-7 matches the DNA end more closely, so the J call is doubtful. The CDR3 contains 13 residues. Germline values: CDR1 MGHDK, CDR2 SYGVNS. In nucleotides, the CDR3 is TGTGCCAGCCGACGGGCAGGTGGAAACGAGCAGTACTTC. Protein sequence: CASRRAGGNEQYF.

This clonotype has just a few counts. The gene calls are TRBV28 and TRBJ2-4, with a tentative D call TRBD2 (6 bases). CDR1 is MDHEN, CDR2 SYDVKM, per germline. This CDR3 comprises 18 residues. The germline V and J ends were trimmed by 3 bases and 3 bases, with 21 bases remaining between them. Here the CDR3 reads CASSFYGSGRPGKNIQYF. CDR3 bases: TGTGCCAGCAGTTTCTACGGGAGCGGAAGGCCGGGCAAAAACATTCAGTACTTC.

The chain combines TRBV12-3 or TRBV12-4 with TRBJ2-5, with D possibly TRBD1 on 6 matching bases. V was trimmed by 5 bases and J by 3 bases, leaving 19 bases between them. CDR3 size: 16 residues. The CDR3 nucleotides read TGTGCCAGCAGTAACTTCGGGACAACTCCTGAAGAGACCCAGTACTTC. It translates to CASSNFGTTPEETQYF.

As for this clonotype: It may be a read error: a sequence one base away is much more abundant. The chain is built from TRBV28 and TRBJ2-7; D remains ambiguous. The CDR3 length is 12 residues. CDR1 and CDR2 from the germline V gene are MDHEN and SYDVKM. This CDR3 is CASSLWGYEQHF. CDR3 in DNA: TGTGCCAGCAGTTTATGGGGCTACGAGCAGCACTTC.

In nucleotides, the CDR3 is TGTGCCAGCAGTGAGGACAGAGTCCTCTACGAGCAGTACTTC. Its translation is CASSEDRVLYEQYF. The chain has TRBV6-1 and TRBJ2-7, with a possible D match to TRBD1 (6 bases). The CDR3 spans 14 residues. Germline-derived CDR1 and CDR2 are MNHNS and SASEGT. V dropped 3 bases and J dropped 3 bases, with 12 bases sitting between them.

The chain couples TRBV7-8 to TRBJ2-7, with 8 bases that match TRBD2. The CDR3 contains 16 residues. After removal of 2 bases from V and 5 bases from J, the junction contained 11 bases not matched to a gene. Germline values: CDR1 SGHVS, CDR2 FQNEAQ. Written as DNA, the CDR3 is TGTGCCAGCAGCTTAACTAGCGGACTAGAATTCGACGAGCAGTACTTC. Translating it yields CASSLTSGLEFDEQYF.

This clonotype was counted a few times. This chain connects TRBV7-9 to TRBJ2-5; 8 nucleotides line up with TRBD2. CDR1 is SEHNR and CDR2 is FQNEAQ in the germline V gene (reference sequence). The junction had 6 bases not matched to a gene; V was cut back by 5 bases and J by 4 bases. The CDR3 runs to 14 residues. The CDR3 DNA follows: TGTGCCAGCAGCCAGCGACGGGGGGGAGAGACCCAGTACTTC. It translates to CASSQRRGGETQYF.

The genes are TRBV29-1 and TRBJ2-7; possible D gene TRBD1, 6 bases. The CDR3 covers 11 residues. V was cut by 6 bases and J by 5 bases, with 11 bases left in between. Germline V CDR1 and CDR2: SQVTM, ANQGSEA. CDR3 in DNA: TGCAGCGTCCAGGGGTATAACGAGCAGTACTTC. It codes for CSVQGYNEQYF.

This clonotype occurred a few times. The V and J genes are TRBV9 and TRBJ1-2; 10 bases are shared with TRBD1. CDR1 SGDLS and CDR2 YYNGEE come from the germline V gene. V lost 3 bases, J lost 7 bases, and 9 bases stayed unmatched. The CDR3 spans 15 residues. For the CDR3, the DNA is TGTGCCAGCAGCGCGCGACAGGGGGCCTTGGCTGGCTACACCTTC. This gives the protein CASSARQGALAGYTF.

The sample holds a few counts of this clonotype. The genes are TRBV9 and TRBJ1-3; D is possibly TRBD1 (6 bases). Germline V gives CDR1 SGDLS, CDR2 YYNGEE. Trimming shortened V by 4 bases and J by 4 bases, and 12 bases separated the two germline ends. The CDR3 totals 14 residues. The chain's CDR3 is CASSPSGAGNTIYF. DNA for the CDR3: TGTGCCAGCAGCCCTTCGGGGGCCGGAAACACCATATATTTT.

This chain connects TRBV3-1 to TRBJ2-3; D is unresolved. V lost 0 bases, J lost 4 bases, and 5 bases lay in between. Germline CDR1 LGHDT, CDR2 YNNKEL (reference sequence). This CDR3 spans 13 amino acids. DNA for the CDR3: TGTGCCAGCAGCCAAGAGTCATCAGATACGCAGTATTTT. This translates into CASSQESSDTQYF.

This clonotype was seen more than once but under ten times. V and J are TRBV20-1 and TRBJ2-5; D might be TRBD2 (6 bases). CDR1 is DFQATT, CDR2 SNEGSKA, per germline (reference sequence). This CDR3 has 17 amino acids. V was shortened by 0 bases and J by 1 base, with 18 bases between the two germline ends. The chain's CDR3 is CSARDPSTGEVQETQYF. The CDR3 nucleotides are TGCAGTGCTAGAGATCCATCAACGGGAGAGGTCCAAGAGACCCAGTACTTC.

This clonotype has just one count. The V gene is TRBV6-6, the J gene TRBJ1-1; no clear D. CDR1 MNHNY and CDR2 SVGAGI come from the germline V gene (reference sequence). With 4 bases removed from V and 5 bases from J, the gap between germline ends came to 5 bases. This CDR3 has 11 residues. The CDR3 loop reads CASSFFTEAFF. For the CDR3, the DNA is TGTGCCAGCAGTTTTTTTACTGAAGCTTTCTTT.

In its sample, this clonotype was seen a few times. This chain joins TRBV20-1 and TRBJ2-2; possibly TRBD2 for D (7 bases). The germline gives CDR1 DFQATT, CDR2 SNEGSKA (reference sequence). The CDR3 has 16 residues. V shed 4 bases and J shed 6 bases, with 21 bases lying between them. DNA for the CDR3: TGCAGTGCTATGGAGGGGGGGGTAACGGATGCCGGGGAGCTGTTTTTT. Translated: CSAMEGGVTDAGELFF.